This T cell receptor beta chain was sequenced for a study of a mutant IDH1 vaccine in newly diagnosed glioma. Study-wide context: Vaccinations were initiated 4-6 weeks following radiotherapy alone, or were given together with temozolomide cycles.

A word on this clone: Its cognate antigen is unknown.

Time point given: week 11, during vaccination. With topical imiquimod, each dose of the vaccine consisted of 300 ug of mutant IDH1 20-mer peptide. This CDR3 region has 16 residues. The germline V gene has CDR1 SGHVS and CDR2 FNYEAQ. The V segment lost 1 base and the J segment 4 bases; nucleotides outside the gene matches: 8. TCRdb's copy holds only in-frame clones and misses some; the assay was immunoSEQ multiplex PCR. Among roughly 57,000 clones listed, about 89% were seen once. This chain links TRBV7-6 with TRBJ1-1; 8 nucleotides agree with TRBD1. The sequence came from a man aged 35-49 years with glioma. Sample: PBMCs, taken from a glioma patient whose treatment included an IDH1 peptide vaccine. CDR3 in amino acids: CASSLETTGVLTEAFF. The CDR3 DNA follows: TGTGCCAGCAGCTTAGAGACGACAGGGGTCCTCACTGAAGCTTTCTTT.